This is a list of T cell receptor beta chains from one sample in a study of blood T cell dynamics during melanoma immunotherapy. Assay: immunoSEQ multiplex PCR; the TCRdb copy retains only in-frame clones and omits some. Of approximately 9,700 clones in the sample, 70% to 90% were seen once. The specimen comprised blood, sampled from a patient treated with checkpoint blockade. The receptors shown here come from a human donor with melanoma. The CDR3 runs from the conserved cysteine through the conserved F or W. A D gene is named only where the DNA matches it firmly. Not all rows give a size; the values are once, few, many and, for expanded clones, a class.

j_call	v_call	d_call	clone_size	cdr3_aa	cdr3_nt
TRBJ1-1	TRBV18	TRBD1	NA	CASSPGTGVTGTEAFF	TGTGCCAGCTCACCGGGGACAGGGGTGACAGGCACTGAAGCTTTCTTT
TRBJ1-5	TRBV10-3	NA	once	CAISERALGDNQPQHF	TGTGCCATCAGTGAAAGGGCGTTGGGGGACAATCAGCCCCAGCATTTT
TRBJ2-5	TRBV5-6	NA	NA	CASSPGPGAETQYF	TGTGCCAGCAGCCCGGGACCGGGGGCCGAGACCCAGTACTTC
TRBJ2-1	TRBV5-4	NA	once	CASSFVDSRPEQFF	TGTGCCAGCAGCTTCGTAGATTCTAGGCCGGAGCAGTTCTTC
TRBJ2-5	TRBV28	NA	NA	CASSFEETQYF	TGTGCCAGCAGTTTCGAAGAGACCCAGTACTTC
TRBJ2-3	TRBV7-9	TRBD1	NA	CASSAGQGPQYF	TGTGCCAGCAGCGCAGGACAGGGGCCGCAGTATTTT
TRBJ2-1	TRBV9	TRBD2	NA	CASSGLAGRNNEQFF	TGTGCCAGCAGCGGATTAGCGGGAAGAAACAATGAGCAGTTCTTC
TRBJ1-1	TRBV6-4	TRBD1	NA	CASSEGDTGEAFF	TGTGCCAGCAGTGAGGGGGACACAGGGGAGGCTTTCTTT
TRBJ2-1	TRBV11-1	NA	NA	CASSPPAHEQFF	TGTGCCAGCAGCCCCCCCGCCCATGAGCAGTTCTTC
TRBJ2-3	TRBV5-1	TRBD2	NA	CASSLGLAGSSDTQYF	TGCGCCAGCAGCCTGGGACTAGCGGGATCTTCGGATACGCAGTATTTT
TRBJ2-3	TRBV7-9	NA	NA	CASSLGGSDTQYF	TGTGCCAGCAGCCTAGGGGGGTCTGATACGCAGTATTTT
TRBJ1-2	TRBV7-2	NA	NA	CASSLASGGAYGYTF	TGTGCCAGCAGCTTAGCTTCGGGGGGGGCCTATGGCTACACCTTC
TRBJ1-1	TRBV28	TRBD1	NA	CASQGTGGGGTEAFF	TGTGCCAGCCAGGGGACAGGGGGCGGGGGCACTGAAGCTTTCTTT
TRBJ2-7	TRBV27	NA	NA	CASRQLVSYEQYF	TGTGCCAGCAGGCAACTAGTTAGCTACGAGCAGTACTTC
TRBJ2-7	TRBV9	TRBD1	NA	CASSRSGGYEQYF	TGTGCCAGCAGCCGGTCAGGGGGCTACGAGCAGTACTTC
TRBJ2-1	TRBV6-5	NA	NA	CATLSPGAWGEQFF	TGTGCCACCCTGTCCCCAGGGGCCTGGGGTGAGCAGTTCTTC
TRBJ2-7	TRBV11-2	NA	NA	CASSPSGPYEQYF	TGTGCCAGCAGCCCCTCGGGGCCCTACGAGCAGTACTTC
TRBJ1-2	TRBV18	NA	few	CASSPPDSGPYGYTF	TGTGCCAGCTCACCGCCGGACAGCGGACCGTATGGCTACACCTTC
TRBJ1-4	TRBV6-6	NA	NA	CASTKRLGEEKLFF	TGTGCCAGCACCAAACGGTTAGGGGAGGAAAAACTGTTTTTT
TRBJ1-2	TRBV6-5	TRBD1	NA	CASRAPGQSYGYTF	TGTGCCAGCAGGGCCCCGGGACAGAGCTATGGCTACACCTTC
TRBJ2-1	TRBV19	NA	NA	CASSRAGHLEQFF	TGTGCCAGTAGTAGGGCGGGACACCTAGAGCAGTTCTTC
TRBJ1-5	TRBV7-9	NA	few	CASSSGLNQPQHF	TGTGCCAGCAGCTCGGGCCTCAATCAGCCCCAGCATTTT
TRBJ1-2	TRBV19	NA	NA	CASSAAVANYGYTF	TGTGCCAGTAGTGCGGCAGTAGCTAACTATGGCTACACCTTC
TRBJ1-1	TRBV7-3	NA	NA	CASSPGAGSTEAFF	TGTGCCAGCAGTCCTGGGGCGGGCAGCACTGAAGCTTTCTTT
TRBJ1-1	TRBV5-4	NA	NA	CASSLVSGLLNTEAFF	TGTGCCAGCAGCTTGGTTTCGGGGTTGCTGAACACTGAAGCTTTCTTT
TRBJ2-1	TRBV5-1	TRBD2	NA	CASSLLGRGNEQFF	TGCGCCAGCAGCTTGCTCGGGAGGGGGAATGAGCAGTTCTTC
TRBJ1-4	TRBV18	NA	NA	CASSPTAQNEKLFF	TGTGCCAGCTCACCGACAGCTCAAAATGAAAAACTGTTTTTT
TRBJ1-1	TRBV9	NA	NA	CASSASRDSLETEAFF	TGTGCCAGCAGCGCATCCCGGGACTCCCTGGAGACTGAAGCTTTCTTT
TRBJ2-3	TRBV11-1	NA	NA	CASSKREVLGADTQYF	TGTGCCAGCAGCAAAAGGGAAGTATTGGGGGCAGATACGCAGTATTTT
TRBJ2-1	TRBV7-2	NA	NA	CASSPVARGYNEQFF	TGTGCCAGCAGCCCCGTGGCCCGAGGGTACAATGAGCAGTTCTTC
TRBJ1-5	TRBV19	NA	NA	CASSTTGRRQPQHF	TGTGCCAGTAGTACGACAGGACGGCGGCAGCCCCAGCATTTT
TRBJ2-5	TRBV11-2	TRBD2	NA	CASSLGLAGVQETQYF	TGTGCCAGCAGCTTAGGGCTAGCGGGAGTCCAAGAGACCCAGTACTTC
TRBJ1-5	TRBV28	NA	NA	CASSPQRRGPRGQPQHF	TGTGCCAGCAGTCCCCAGAGGAGGGGCCCTCGGGGTCAGCCCCAGCATTTT
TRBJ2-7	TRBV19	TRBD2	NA	CASSIEAGVGYEQYF	TGTGCCAGTAGTATTGAAGCGGGAGTGGGCTACGAGCAGTACTTC
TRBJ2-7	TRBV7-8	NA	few	CASSLAPGAGYEQYF	TGTGCCAGCAGCTTAGCCCCGGGGGCGGGTTACGAGCAGTACTTC
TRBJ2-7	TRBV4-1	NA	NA	CASSQKPGHTSYEQYF	TGCGCCAGCAGCCAAAAACCGGGACACACATCCTACGAGCAGTACTTC
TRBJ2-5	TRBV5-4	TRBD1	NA	CASSLGGQKETQYF	TGTGCCAGCAGCTTGGGGGGACAGAAAGAGACCCAGTACTTC
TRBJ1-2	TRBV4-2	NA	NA	CASSQPTAQGYGYTF	TGTGCCAGCAGCCAACCGACAGCCCAAGGCTATGGCTACACCTTC